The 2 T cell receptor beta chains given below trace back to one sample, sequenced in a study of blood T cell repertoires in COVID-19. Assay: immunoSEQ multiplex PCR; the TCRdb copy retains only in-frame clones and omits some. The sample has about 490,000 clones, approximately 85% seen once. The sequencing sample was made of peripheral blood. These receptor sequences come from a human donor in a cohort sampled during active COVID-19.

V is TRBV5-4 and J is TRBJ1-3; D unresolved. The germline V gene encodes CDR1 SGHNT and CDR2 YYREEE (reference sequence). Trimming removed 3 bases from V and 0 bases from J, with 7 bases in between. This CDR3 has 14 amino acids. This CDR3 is CASSSYYSGNTIYF. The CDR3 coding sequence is TGTGCCAGCAGCTCCTACTACTCTGGAAACACCATATATTTT.

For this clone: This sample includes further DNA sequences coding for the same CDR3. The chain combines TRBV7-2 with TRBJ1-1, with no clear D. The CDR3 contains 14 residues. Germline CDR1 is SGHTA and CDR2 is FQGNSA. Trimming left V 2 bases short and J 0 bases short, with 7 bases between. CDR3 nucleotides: TGTGCCAGCAGCTTATCTACGGTGAACACTGAAGCTTTCTTT. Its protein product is CASSLSTVNTEAFF.